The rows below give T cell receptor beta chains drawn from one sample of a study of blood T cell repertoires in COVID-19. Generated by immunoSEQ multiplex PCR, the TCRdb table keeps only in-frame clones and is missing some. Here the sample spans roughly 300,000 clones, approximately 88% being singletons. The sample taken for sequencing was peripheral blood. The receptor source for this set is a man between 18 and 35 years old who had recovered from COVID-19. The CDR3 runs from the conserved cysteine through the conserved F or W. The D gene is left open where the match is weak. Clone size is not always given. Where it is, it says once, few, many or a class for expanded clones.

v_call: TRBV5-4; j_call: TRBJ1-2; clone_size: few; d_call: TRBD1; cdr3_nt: TGTGCCAGCTCCCGGACAGGGACGAGGTATGGCTACACCTTC; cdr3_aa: CASSRTGTRYGYTF
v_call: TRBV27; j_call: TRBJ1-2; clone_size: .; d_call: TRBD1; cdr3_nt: TGTGCCAGCAGACCGGGACAGGGTGATGGCTACACCTTC; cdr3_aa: CASRPGQGDGYTF
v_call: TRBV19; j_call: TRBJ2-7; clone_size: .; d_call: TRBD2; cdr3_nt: TGTGCCAGTAGTATAGAACCTCAGACTAGCGGGAGGAACGAGCAGTACTTC; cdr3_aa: CASSIEPQTSGRNEQYF
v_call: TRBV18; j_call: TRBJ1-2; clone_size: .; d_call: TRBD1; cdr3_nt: TGTGCCAGCTCCCAAGGGACAGGGGGCGCGAAGGGCTATGGCTACACCTTC; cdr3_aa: CASSQGTGGAKGYGYTF
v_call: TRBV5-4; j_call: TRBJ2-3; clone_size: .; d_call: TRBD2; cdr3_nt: TGTGCCAGCAGCCCACCCCCCGGGCGGGAGGGTACGGATACGCAGTATTTT; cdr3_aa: CASSPPPGREGTDTQYF
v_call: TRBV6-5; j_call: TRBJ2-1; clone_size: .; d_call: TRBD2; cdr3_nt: TGTGCCAGCATGGAGATAGCGGGAGGGTGGAATGAGCAGTTCTTC; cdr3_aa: CASMEIAGGWNEQFF
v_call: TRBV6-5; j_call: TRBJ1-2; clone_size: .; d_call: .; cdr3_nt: TGTGCCAGCAGCGAGGCACCGGGGGGCTACACCTTC; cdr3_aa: CASSEAPGGYTF
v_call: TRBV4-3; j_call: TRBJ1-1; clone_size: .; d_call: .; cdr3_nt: TGCGCCAGCAGCCAAGATTTGCGGGGTCCCGTCATGAACACTGAAGCTTTCTTT; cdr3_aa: CASSQDLRGPVMNTEAFF
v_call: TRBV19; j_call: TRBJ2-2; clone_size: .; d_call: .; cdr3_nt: TGTGCCAGTAGCTGGGGGTCAGGGGAGAAGGAGGAGCTGTTTTTT; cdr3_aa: CASSWGSGEKEELFF
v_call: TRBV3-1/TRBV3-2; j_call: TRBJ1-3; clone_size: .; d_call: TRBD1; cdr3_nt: TGTGCCAGCAGCCAAGGACAGGGGGCTCCCCGATCTGGAAACACCATATATTTT; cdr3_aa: CASSQGQGAPRSGNTIYF
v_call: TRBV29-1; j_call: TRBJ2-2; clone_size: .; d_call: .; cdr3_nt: TGCAGTTCGCAAGAGACGAACACCGGGGAGCTGTTTTTT; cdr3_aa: CSSQETNTGELFF
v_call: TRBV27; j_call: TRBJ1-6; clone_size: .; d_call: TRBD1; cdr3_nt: TGTGCCAGCAGGGCGGGACAGGGGCGCTCACCCCTCCACTTT; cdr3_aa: CASRAGQGRSPLHF
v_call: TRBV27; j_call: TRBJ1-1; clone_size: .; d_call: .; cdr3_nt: TGTGCCAGCAGTCCCATTAGGGGAGGGAGGAACACTGAAGCTTTCTTT; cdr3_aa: CASSPIRGGRNTEAFF
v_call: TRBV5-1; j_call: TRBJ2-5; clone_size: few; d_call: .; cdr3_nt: TGCGCCAGCAGCTCCCGGGCCGTGGAGGGAGAGACCCAGTACTTC; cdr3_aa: CASSSRAVEGETQYF
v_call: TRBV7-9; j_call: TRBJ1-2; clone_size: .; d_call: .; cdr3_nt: TGTGCCAGCAGCTTGGCAGGGGATCGGGGCTACACCTTC; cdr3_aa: CASSLAGDRGYTF
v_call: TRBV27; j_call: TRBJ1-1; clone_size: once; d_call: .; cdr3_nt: TGTGCCAGCAGTTTACGGGGGTTCGCTGAAGCTTTCTTT; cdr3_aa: CASSLRGFAEAFF
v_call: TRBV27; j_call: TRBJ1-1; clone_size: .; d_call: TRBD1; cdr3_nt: TGTGCCAGCAGTCCCGGGACAGGGGCTTCGAACACTGAAGCTTTCTTT; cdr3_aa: CASSPGTGASNTEAFF
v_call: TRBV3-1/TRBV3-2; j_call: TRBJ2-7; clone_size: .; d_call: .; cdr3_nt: TGTGCCAGCAGCCAAGTGGAGGAAAGCGAGCAGTACTTC; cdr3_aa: CASSQVEESEQYF
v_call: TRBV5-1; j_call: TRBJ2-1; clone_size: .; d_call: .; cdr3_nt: TGCGCCAGCAGCTTGGGTGGAGGGGTAGGATGGGATGAGCAGTTCTTC; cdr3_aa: CASSLGGGVGWDEQFF
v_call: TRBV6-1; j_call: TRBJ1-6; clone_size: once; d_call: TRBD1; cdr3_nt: TGTGCCAGCAGTGAGGGCCGGGACAGGGTTTCACCCCTCCACTTT; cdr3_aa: CASSEGRDRVSPLHF
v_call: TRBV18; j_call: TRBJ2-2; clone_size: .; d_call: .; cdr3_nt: TGTGCCAGCTCACCGCAGCTGGCGGTGGTGAGTGCCGGGGAGCTGTTTTTT; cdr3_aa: CASSPQLAVVSAGELFF
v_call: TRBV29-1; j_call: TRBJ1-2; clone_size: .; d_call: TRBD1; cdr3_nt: TGCAGCGTTACTTCCGGGACAGGGCACCATGGCTACACCTTC; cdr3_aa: CSVTSGTGHHGYTF
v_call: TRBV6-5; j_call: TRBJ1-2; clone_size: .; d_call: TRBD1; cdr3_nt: TGTGCCAGCAGTTCTCCGGGACAGGGACGACCAGGCTACACCTTC; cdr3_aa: CASSSPGQGRPGYTF
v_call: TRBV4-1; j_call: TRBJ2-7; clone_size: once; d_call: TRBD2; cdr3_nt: TGCGCCAGCAGCCAAGTTACTAGCGACGTCTACGAGCAGTACTTC; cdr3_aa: CASSQVTSDVYEQYF
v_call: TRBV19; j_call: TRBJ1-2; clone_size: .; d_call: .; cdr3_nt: TGTGCCAGTAGTAGAGACATCTATGGCTACACCTTC; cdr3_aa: CASSRDIYGYTF
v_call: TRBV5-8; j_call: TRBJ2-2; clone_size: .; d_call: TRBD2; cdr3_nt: TGTGCCAGCAGTCCGACTAGCGGGAGTCATCCGGGCACCGGGGAGCTGTTTTTT; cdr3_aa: CASSPTSGSHPGTGELFF
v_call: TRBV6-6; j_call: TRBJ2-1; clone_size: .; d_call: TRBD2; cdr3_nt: TGTGCCAGCAGCGGACTAGCGGGAGGGCCGGGCAATGAGCAGTTCTTC; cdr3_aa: CASSGLAGGPGNEQFF
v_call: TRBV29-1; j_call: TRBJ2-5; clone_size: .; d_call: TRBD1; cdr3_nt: TGCAGCGGTGACAGGGGGCAAGAGACCCAGTACTTC; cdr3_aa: CSGDRGQETQYF
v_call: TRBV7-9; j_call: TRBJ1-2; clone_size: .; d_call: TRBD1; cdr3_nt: TGTGCCAGCAGCATAAAGGACAGGGAGGATGGCTACACCTTC; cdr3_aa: CASSIKDREDGYTF
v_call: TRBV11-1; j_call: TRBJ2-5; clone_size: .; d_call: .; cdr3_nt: TGTGCCAGCAGCTTCCTGCGGCAAGAGACCCAGTACTTC; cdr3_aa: CASSFLRQETQYF
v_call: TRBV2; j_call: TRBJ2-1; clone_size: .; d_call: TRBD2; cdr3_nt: TGTGCCAGCAGTCGGACTAGCGGAACCTACAATGAGCAGTTCTTC; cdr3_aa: CASSRTSGTYNEQFF
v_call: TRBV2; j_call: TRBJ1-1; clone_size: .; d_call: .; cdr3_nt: TGTGCCAGCACTGGGGGCGCGAACACTGAAGCTTTCTTT; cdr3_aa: CASTGGANTEAFF
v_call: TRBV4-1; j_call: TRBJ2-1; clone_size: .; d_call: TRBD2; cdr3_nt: TGCGCCAGCAGCCCCCGACTAGCGGCATACAATGAGCAGTTCTTC; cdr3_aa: CASSPRLAAYNEQFF
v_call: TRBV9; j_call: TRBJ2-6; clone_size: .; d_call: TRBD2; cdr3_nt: TGTGCCAGCAGCGAGACCCTAGCGGGAGCCTCTGGGGCCAACGTCCTGACTTTC; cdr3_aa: CASSETLAGASGANVLTF
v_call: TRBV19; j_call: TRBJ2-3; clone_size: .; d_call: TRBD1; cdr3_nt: TGTGCCAGTAGTATACTTCGGGACAGACGCACAGATACGCAGTATTTT; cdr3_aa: CASSILRDRRTDTQYF
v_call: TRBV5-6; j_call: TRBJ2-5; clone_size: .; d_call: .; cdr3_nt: TGTGCCAGCAGCTACCCTGGAGGGGGCGAGACCCAGTACTTC; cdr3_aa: CASSYPGGGETQYF
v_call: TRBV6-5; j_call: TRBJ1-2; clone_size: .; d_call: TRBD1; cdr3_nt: TGTGCCAGCATCTTGGGACAGGGGGCTTGGGGCTACACCTTC; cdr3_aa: CASILGQGAWGYTF
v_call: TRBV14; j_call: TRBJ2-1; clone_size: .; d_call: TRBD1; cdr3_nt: TGTGCCAGCAGCCAAGGGGACAGGGGGCACAATGAGCAGTTCTTC; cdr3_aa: CASSQGDRGHNEQFF
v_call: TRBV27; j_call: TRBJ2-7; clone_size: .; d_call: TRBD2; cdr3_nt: TGTGCCAGCAGTTCCCGGACTAGCGGGGATATCTACGAGCAGTACTTC; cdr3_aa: CASSSRTSGDIYEQYF
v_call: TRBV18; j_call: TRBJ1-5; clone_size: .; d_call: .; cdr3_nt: TGTGCCAGCTCACCGCAGGGAAATCAGCCCCAGCATTTT; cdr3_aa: CASSPQGNQPQHF
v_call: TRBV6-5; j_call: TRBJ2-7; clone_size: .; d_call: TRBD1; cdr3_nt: TGTGCCAGCAGTTACATCGGACAGGGGGCGTATGAGCAGTACTTC; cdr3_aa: CASSYIGQGAYEQYF
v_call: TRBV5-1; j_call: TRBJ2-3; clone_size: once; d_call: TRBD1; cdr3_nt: TGCGCCAGCAGCTTGCTAGCCAGGGGGCAAGGAGATACGCAGTATTTT; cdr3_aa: CASSLLARGQGDTQYF
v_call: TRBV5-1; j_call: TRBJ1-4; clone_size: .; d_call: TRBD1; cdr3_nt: TGCGCCAGCAGCATGGGACAGATTAATGAAAAACTGTTTTTT; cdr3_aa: CASSMGQINEKLFF
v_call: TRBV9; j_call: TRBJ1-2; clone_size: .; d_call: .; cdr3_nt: TGTGCCAGCAGCGTAGCGGGGGGAAACTATGGCTACACCTTC; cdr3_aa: CASSVAGGNYGYTF
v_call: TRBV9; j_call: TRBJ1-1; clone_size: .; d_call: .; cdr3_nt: TGTGCCAGCAGCCCCCGACAGGACGAAGCTTTCTTT; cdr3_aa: CASSPRQDEAFF
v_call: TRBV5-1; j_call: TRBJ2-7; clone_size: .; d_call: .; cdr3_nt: TGCGCCAGCAGCTTCGCCGGCGAGCAGTACTTC; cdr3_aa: CASSFAGEQYF
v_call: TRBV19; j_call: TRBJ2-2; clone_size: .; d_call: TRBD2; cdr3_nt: TGTGCCACTTCAGTTGCTAGCGGGGGCACCGGGGAGCTGTTTTTT; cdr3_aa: CATSVASGGTGELFF
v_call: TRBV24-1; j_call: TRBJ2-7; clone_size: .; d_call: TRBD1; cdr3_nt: TGTGCCACCAGTCAGGGACAGGGTATGTACGAGCAGTACTTC; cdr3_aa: CATSQGQGMYEQYF
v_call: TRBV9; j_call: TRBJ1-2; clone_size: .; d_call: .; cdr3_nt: TGTGCCAGCAGCGTTGCAGGTGACTATGGCTACACCTTC; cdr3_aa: CASSVAGDYGYTF
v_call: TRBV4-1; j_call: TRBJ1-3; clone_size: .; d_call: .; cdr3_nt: TGCGCCAGCAGCCAAGAAAGGAGCGGGACCTCCGACGGCTCTGGAAACACCATATATTTT; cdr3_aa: CASSQERSGTSDGSGNTIYF
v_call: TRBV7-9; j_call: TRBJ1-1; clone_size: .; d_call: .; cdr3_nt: TGTGCCAGCAGCTCCGGGGTAGGGTGGAGTGAAGCTTTCTTT; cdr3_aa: CASSSGVGWSEAFF
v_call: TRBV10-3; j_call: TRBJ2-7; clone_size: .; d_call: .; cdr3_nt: TGTGCCACCAGAGAGGCGCTGGGGGGCTACGAGCAGTACTTC; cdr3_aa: CATREALGGYEQYF
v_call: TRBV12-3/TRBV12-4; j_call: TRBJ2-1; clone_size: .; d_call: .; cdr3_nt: TGTGCCAGCAGTTTCAATCGAGACAATGAGCAGTTCTTC; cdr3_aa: CASSFNRDNEQFF
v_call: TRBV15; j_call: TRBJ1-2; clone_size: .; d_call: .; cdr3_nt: TGTGCCACCAGCAGAGAGGCGATGGCAGGGGCTAACTATGGCTACACCTTC; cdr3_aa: CATSREAMAGANYGYTF